This T cell receptor (beta chain) was captured by sequencing in a study of T cell changes during pregnancy in multiple sclerosis. TCRdb's copy holds only in-frame clones and misses some; the assay was immunoSEQ multiplex PCR. The repertoire includes just over 30,000 clones, over 75% of them detected once, and around 6.8% sits in the top ten. From germline, CDR1 is SGHVT and CDR2 SQSDAQ. Trimming at V came to 5 bases and at J to 4 bases, leaving 20 bases not matched to a gene. The CDR3 runs to 20 residues. V and J are TRBV7-4 and TRBJ1-2; the match to TRBD1 covers 12 bases. The sequenced sample was CD8+ T cells from peripheral blood mononuclear cells, obtained in the second trimester of pregnancy. This TCR was sampled from a female donor with multiple sclerosis, enrolled in a pregnancy study. The CDR3 DNA is TGTGCCAGCAGCATAGAGTGGGACAGGGGGCCCATGGGTTTAGGCTATGGCTACACCTTC. It encodes CASSIEWDRGPMGLGYGYTF.